A selection of T cell receptor gamma chains follows, all from one sample in a study of human gamma delta and Vdelta1 T cells. TCRdb redid clone calling on the PCR reads using CATT. The sample consists of about 3,900 gamma-chain clones, approximately 16% of them appearing once. No antigen is known for these receptors. The sample comprised Vdelta1 gamma-delta T cells from blood grown in culture (DOT cells). The receptors originated from a human donor in good health. The CDR3 runs from the conserved cysteine through the conserved F or W. The order of the fields is V gene, J gene, clone size, CDR3 DNA, CDR3 protein. The size entry is marked missing in some rows and otherwise reads once, few, many or a size class.

v_call: TRGV5; j_call: TRGJ1/TRGJ2; clone_size: -; cdr3_nt: TGTGCCACCTGGGACAGGCCGCGGTATAAGAAACTCTTT; cdr3_aa: CATWDRPRYKKLF
v_call: TRGV8; j_call: TRGJ1/TRGJ2; clone_size: -; cdr3_nt: TGTGCCACCTGGGATAGCCTATTACAGTGCAAGAAACTCTTT; cdr3_aa: CATWDSLLQCKKLF
v_call: TRGV4; j_call: TRGJ1/TRGJ2; clone_size: medium-sized; cdr3_nt: TGTGCCACCTGGGATGGGCCAAATTATTATAAGAAACTCTTT; cdr3_aa: CATWDGPNYYKKLF
v_call: TRGV3; j_call: TRGJP2; clone_size: medium-sized; cdr3_nt: TGTGCCACCTGGGACAGGCGGGATTGGATCAAGACGTTT; cdr3_aa: CATWDRRDWIKTF
v_call: TRGV3; j_call: TRGJ1/TRGJ2; clone_size: large; cdr3_nt: TGTGCCACCTGGGATAAGAAACTCTTT; cdr3_aa: CATWDKKLF
v_call: TRGV3; j_call: TRGJ1/TRGJ2; clone_size: few; cdr3_nt: TGTGCCACCTGGGACATGCAAGGGAAGAAACTCTTT; cdr3_aa: CATWDMQGKKLF
v_call: TRGV8; j_call: TRGJ1/TRGJ2; clone_size: -; cdr3_nt: TGTGCCACCTGGGATAAGGAGGAGAAACTCTTT; cdr3_aa: CATWDKEEKLF
v_call: TRGV9; j_call: TRGJ1/TRGJ2; clone_size: -; cdr3_nt: TGTGCCTTGTGGGATCCGAATTATTATAAGAAACTCTTT; cdr3_aa: CALWDPNYYKKLF
v_call: TRGV2; j_call: TRGJ1/TRGJ2; clone_size: few; cdr3_nt: TGTGCCACCTGGGACGGCATTTTAAATTATAAGAAACTCTTT; cdr3_aa: CATWDGILNYKKLF
v_call: TRGV4; j_call: TRGJ1/TRGJ2; clone_size: -; cdr3_nt: TGTGCCACCTGGGATGGGAGGGCGAAACTCTTT; cdr3_aa: CATWDGRAKLF
v_call: TRGV3; j_call: TRGJ1/TRGJ2; clone_size: few; cdr3_nt: TGTGCCACCTGGGACAGGCTTTGTAGGAAACTCTTT; cdr3_aa: CATWDRLCRKLF
v_call: TRGV8; j_call: TRGJ1/TRGJ2; clone_size: few; cdr3_nt: TGTGCCACCTGGCAGGCAGAGGCGTATTATTATAAGAAACTCTTT; cdr3_aa: CATWQAEAYYYKKLF
v_call: TRGV8; j_call: TRGJP2; clone_size: -; cdr3_nt: TGTGCCACCTGGGATAGGCCCAGTAGTGATTGGATCAAGACGTTT; cdr3_aa: CATWDRPSSDWIKTF